The rows below give T cell receptor beta chains drawn from one sample of a study of T cells in Graves' hyperthyroidism and ophthalmopathy. TCRdb reanalysed the multiplex PCR reads using MiXCR and keeps one entry per CDR3 protein. The sample records around 610,000 distinct CDR3 sequences, 14% to 15% being singletons. Sequencing input: blood. The receptors here all came from a woman aged 40 to 50 with Graves' ophthalmopathy. CDR3s include the opening cysteine and the closing phenylalanine or tryptophan. The D gene is left open where the match is weak. For some rows the clone size is stated as once, few or many, or as a class when expanded; others skip it.

V	size	D	J	length	CDR3	DNA
TRBV19	many	TRBD1	TRBJ1-1	14	CASSAYRGNTEAFF	TGTGCCAGTAGTGCTTACAGGGGGAACACTGAAGCTTTCTTT
TRBV7-3	-	-	TRBJ2-5	13	CASTRRLGETQYF	TGTGCCAGCACCCGCCGACTCGGAGAGACCCAGTACTTC
TRBV12-3/TRBV12-4	few	TRBD2	TRBJ2-7	14	CASSKAGGTYEQYF	TGTGCCAGCAGTAAAGCGGGAGGAACGTACGAGCAGTACTTC
TRBV19	many	TRBD1	TRBJ2-5	15	CASSIGYRGRETQYF	TGTGCCAGTAGTATAGGGTACAGGGGAAGAGAGACCCAGTACTTC
TRBV6-5	-	-	TRBJ2-4	14	CASSYLKLANIQYF	TGTGCCAGCAGTTACTTGAAGCTGGCGAACATTCAGTACTTC
TRBV7-9	many	TRBD1	TRBJ2-7	13	CASSTTGSYEQYF	TGTGCCAGCAGCACGACAGGGAGCTACGAGCAGTACTTC
TRBV29-1	many	-	TRBJ2-5	12	CSARTVQETQYF	TGCAGCGCCCGCACGGTCCAAGAGACCCAGTACTTC
TRBV11-1	-	-	TRBJ2-7	17	CASSLGDGGRDSYEQYF	TGTGCCAGCAGCTTAGGGGACGGCGGCAGGGACTCCTACGAGCAGTACTTC
TRBV28	many	TRBD2	TRBJ2-5	14	CASSERDREETQYF	TGTGCCAGCTCCGAGCGGGACCGAGAAGAGACCCAGTACTTC
TRBV6-1	-	-	TRBJ1-1	11	CATGGYTEAFF	TGTGCCACCGGGGGGTACACTGAAGCTTTCTTT
TRBV20-1	many	-	TRBJ2-5	13	CSAIKTGQETQYF	TGCAGTGCAATCAAGACAGGCCAAGAGACCCAGTACTTC
TRBV27	many	-	TRBJ2-7	14	CASSQRPGPYEQYF	TGTGCCAGCAGCCAACGACCAGGCCCCTACGAGCAGTACTTC
TRBV6-5	few	-	TRBJ2-5	13	CASKPGNQETQYF	TGTGCCAGCAAGCCAGGCAACCAAGAGACCCAGTACTTC
TRBV7-2	many	TRBD2	TRBJ2-7	17	CASSFTSGRATSYEQYF	TGTGCCAGCAGCTTTACCAGCGGGAGGGCCACGTCCTACGAGCAGTACTTC
TRBV30	many	-	TRBJ2-7	14	CAWSTSQGGHEQYF	TGTGCCTGGAGTACTAGCCAGGGGGGCCACGAGCAGTACTTC
TRBV20-1	many	-	TRBJ2-7	13	CSARLVSSYGQYF	TGCAGTGCTAGACTCGTCAGCTCCTACGGGCAGTACTTC
TRBV9	many	-	TRBJ2-7	14	CASSAREAGYEQYF	TGTGCCAGCAGCGCCCGCGAGGCCGGCTACGAGCAGTACTTC
TRBV6-1	-	-	TRBJ2-5	15	CASRLSGASQETQYF	TGTGCCAGCAGGTTGTCTGGGGCGTCCCAAGAGACCCAGTACTTC
TRBV12-3/TRBV12-4	many	TRBD2	TRBJ2-5	13	CASRPLAEETQYF	TGTGCCAGCAGGCCCCTAGCGGAAGAGACCCAGTACTTC
TRBV7-2	-	-	TRBJ1-6	15	CASEEVEGYNSLLHF	TGTGCCAGCGAGGAGGTCGAGGGGTATAATTCACTCCTCCACTTT
TRBV11-1	many	TRBD2	TRBJ2-2	19	CASSLGSGRAEANTGELFF	TGTGCCAGCAGCTTAGGCAGCGGGAGGGCCGAGGCGAACACCGGGGAGCTGTTTTTT
TRBV27	-	-	TRBJ2-5	16	CASSEGGGSSEETQYF	TGTGCCAGCAGCGAAGGGGGCGGGAGTAGTGAAGAGACCCAGTACTTC
TRBV11-2	many	-	TRBJ1-1	12	CASSPWDKTAFF	TGTGCCAGCAGCCCGTGGGACAAGACGGCTTTCTTT
TRBV12-3/TRBV12-4	many	TRBD2	TRBJ2-7	13	CASKIAGTYEQYF	TGTGCCAGCAAAATAGCGGGGACCTACGAGCAGTACTTC
TRBV10-3	many	TRBD1	TRBJ1-1	14	CAIRGQGLNTEAFF	TGTGCCATCAGGGGACAGGGACTAAACACTGAAGCTTTCTTT
TRBV20-1	-	TRBD1	TRBJ1-2	13	CSGKGGNPGGYTF	TGCAGTGGGAAAGGGGGCAACCCTGGGGGCTACACCTTC
TRBV29-1	many	-	TRBJ1-1	16	CSARGGPGAKNTEAFF	TGCAGCGCCCGTGGGGGTCCCGGGGCCAAGAACACTGAAGCTTTCTTT
TRBV6-2/TRBV6-3	many	-	TRBJ2-5	15	CASRTWQGPQETQYF	TGTGCCAGCCGAACGTGGCAGGGGCCTCAAGAGACCCAGTACTTC
TRBV28	many	-	TRBJ2-7	15	CATSHPGLDSYEQYF	TGTGCCACCTCGCACCCGGGCCTCGACTCCTACGAGCAGTACTTC
TRBV14	many	-	TRBJ2-7	12	CASSQAWDEQYF	TGTGCCAGCAGCCAAGCGTGGGACGAGCAGTACTTC
TRBV11-2	-	TRBD1	TRBJ1-1	16	CASSLRPAGGPTEAFF	TGTGCCAGCAGCCTTCGACCCGCAGGGGGCCCCACTGAAGCTTTCTTT
TRBV10-2	many	-	TRBJ2-7	16	CASSESTYGTAYEQYF	TGCGCCAGCAGTGAGTCGACATATGGGACCGCCTACGAGCAGTACTTC
TRBV2	many	-	TRBJ2-5	14	CASSVPRDEETQYF	TGTGCCAGCAGTGTTCCTCGGGATGAAGAGACCCAGTACTTC
TRBV10-3	many	-	TRBJ1-2	14	CAIRPGGTNYGYTF	TGTGCCATCAGGCCGGGGGGAACTAACTATGGCTACACCTTC
TRBV27	many	-	TRBJ1-1	13	CASSLNRVGEAFF	TGTGCCAGCAGTTTAAACAGGGTTGGTGAAGCTTTCTTT
TRBV20-1	many	TRBD1	TRBJ1-1	12	CSVDRELTRAFF	TGCAGTGTCGACAGGGAATTGACCAGAGCTTTCTTT
TRBV28	many	TRBD1	TRBJ2-7	14	CASRRTGLGGEQYF	TGTGCCAGCAGGCGGACAGGGTTAGGAGGGGAGCAGTACTTC
TRBV7-2	-	-	TRBJ2-7	13	CASILEVPYEQYF	TGTGCCAGCATCTTAGAAGTCCCCTACGAGCAGTACTTC
TRBV6-1	many	TRBD1	TRBJ1-5	15	CASTPRGQSDQPQHF	TGTGCCAGCACCCCTAGGGGACAGAGCGATCAGCCCCAGCATTTT
TRBV6-4	many	-	TRBJ1-6	14	CASRTGPDNSPLHF	TGTGCCAGCAGAACGGGACCGGATAATTCACCCCTCCACTTT
TRBV29-1	many	-	TRBJ1-1	13	CSTRVRQNTEAFF	TGCAGCACCCGGGTACGGCAGAACACTGAAGCTTTCTTT
TRBV29-1	many	-	TRBJ2-6	16	CSVDAGPWGGANVLTF	TGCAGCGTTGATGCGGGCCCCTGGGGTGGGGCCAACGTCCTGACTTTC
TRBV11-2	many	-	TRBJ1-3	15	CASSPRGISGNTIYF	TGTGCCAGCAGCCCACGAGGGATCTCTGGAAACACCATATATTTT
TRBV4-1	many	-	TRBJ2-7	14	CASSQQTVAYEQYF	TGCGCCAGCAGCCAACAGACTGTGGCCTACGAGCAGTACTTC
TRBV5-4	-	TRBD1	TRBJ2-2	16	CASSWGDRGDTGELFF	TGTGCCAGCAGCTGGGGGGACAGGGGTGACACCGGGGAGCTGTTTTTT
TRBV20-1	many	TRBD1	TRBJ2-5	14	CSANPGTVQETQYF	TGCAGTGCTAACCCAGGGACAGTCCAAGAGACCCAGTACTTC